A single sample is the source of the 2 T cell receptor beta chains below, sequenced in a study of blood T cells in healthy people across ages. Primers used in a second PCR of roughly 7 to 11 cycles were a sample-barcoded 5' primer and a J-beta primer mix. TCRdb ran MiXCR on the 5' RACE reads and lists one entry per CDR3 protein. The table has fewer than 1.5 million distinct CDR3 sequences, around 39% seen once. The sequencing input was blood. These receptors were taken from a woman aged 18-29 years in good health.

The chain couples TRBV27 to TRBJ2-7; D might be TRBD1 (5 bases). The closer fit of TRBJ2-5 to the DNA end suggests the J call may be wrong. The germline V gene encodes CDR1 MNHEY and CDR2 SMNVEV (reference sequence). The CDR3 sequence is 16 residues long. CDR3: CASSYKQALYQETQYF. DNA for the CDR3: TGTGCCAGCAGTTATAAACAGGCGTTGTACCAAGAGACCCAGTACTTC.

The rearrangement links TRBV3-1 to TRBJ2-5, with 8 bases that match TRBD2. Germline CDR1 reads LGHDT; CDR2 reads YNNKEL (reference sequence). The CDR3 has 18 residues. V lost 0 bases to trimming and J lost 3 bases; unmatched junction nucleotides: 12. CDR3 protein: CASSQEWSWRGAEETQYF. CDR3 nucleotides: TGTGCCAGCAGCCAAGAGTGGTCATGGCGGGGGGCTGAAGAGACCCAGTACTTC.